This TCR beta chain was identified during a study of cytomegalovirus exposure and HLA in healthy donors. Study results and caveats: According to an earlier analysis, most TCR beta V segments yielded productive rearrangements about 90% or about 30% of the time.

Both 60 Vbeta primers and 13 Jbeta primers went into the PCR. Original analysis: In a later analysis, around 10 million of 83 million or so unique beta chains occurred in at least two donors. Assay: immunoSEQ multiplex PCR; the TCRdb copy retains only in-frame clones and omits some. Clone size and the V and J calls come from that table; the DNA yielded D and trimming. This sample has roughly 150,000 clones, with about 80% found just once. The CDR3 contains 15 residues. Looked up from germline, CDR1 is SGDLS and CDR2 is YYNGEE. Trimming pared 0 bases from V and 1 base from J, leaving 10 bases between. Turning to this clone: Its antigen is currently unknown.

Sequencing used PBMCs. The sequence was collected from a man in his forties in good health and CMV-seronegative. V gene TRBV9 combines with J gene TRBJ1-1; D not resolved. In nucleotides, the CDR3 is TGTGCCAGCAGCGTAGCTTGGGCAGGGAACACTGAAGCTTTCTTT. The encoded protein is CASSVAWAGNTEAFF. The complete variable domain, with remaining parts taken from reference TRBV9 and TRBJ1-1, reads DSGVTQTPKHLITATGQRVTLRCSPRSGDLSVYWYQQSLDQGLQFLIQYYNGEERAKGNILERFSAQQFPDLHSELNLSSLELGDSALYFCASSVAWAGNTEAFFGQGTRLTVV.